The clone carrying this T cell receptor beta chain was detected many times. Its antigen is unknown. The data originate from a study of human T cells and chemical hapten exposure. Study results and limitations: Compared to controls, expanded TCRs made significantly more large clusters of similar CDR3s.

TCRdb passed the RACE reads through MiXCR, listing each CDR3 protein once. The sample includes about 73,000 distinct CDR3 sequences, approximately 9% of them seen just once. Time point noted: patch test 2, 6 weeks after DPC sensitization. The treatment here: therapeutic diphenylcyclopropenone sensitization with weekly scalp DPC. This receptor was obtained from a woman aged 45-65 years with alopecia areata. Some clones in this sample may be carry-over from other donors' samples. The starting material was whole blood, obtained in connection with sensitization to the hapten diphenylcyclopropenone (DPC).

CDR3 in DNA: TGTGCCAGCAGCGAGGGAGGCGAAAAACTGTTTTTT. This gives the protein CASSEGGEKLFF. This chain joins TRBV9 and TRBJ1-4; D not resolved. V lost 3 bases, J lost 8 bases, and 8 bases lay in between. The CDR3 covers 12 residues. CDR1 SGDLS and CDR2 YYNGEE come from the germline V gene.